This T cell receptor (beta chain) was sequenced in a study of Ad26.COV2.S vaccination and SARS-CoV-2 variants. On the study more broadly: Doses of Ad26.COV2.S were injected into muscle once or twice, 56 days apart.

The repertoire was sequenced with immunoSEQ multiplex PCR; TCRdb's copy has only in-frame clones and lacks some. The data contain fewer than 600,000 clones, 70% to 90% of them seen just once; the ten biggest clones take up over 1.5%. Trimming removed 4 bases from V and 10 bases from J, with 22 bases in between. Germline lookup yields CDR1 LNHDA and CDR2 SQIVND (reference sequence). CDR3 length equals 15 residues. Treatment reported: approximately 18 received Ad26.COV2.S at low or high dose, single or two shots; roughly 5 received placebo; per-sample allocation not given. Sampling took place 63 days after the first vaccine or placebo injection.

The receptor comes from a person aged 18-65 years who received the Ad26.COV2.S COVID-19 vaccine or a placebo. The chain combines TRBV19 with TRBJ2-5; D perhaps matches TRBD2 (6 bases). Material: peripheral blood, obtained in a trial of Ad26.COV2.S vaccine versus placebo. Here the CDR3 DNA reads TGTGCCAGTAGTAAAGCCGGGACTGCCCTTCTGAGCCAGTACTTC. Translation: CASSKAGTALLSQYF.